Here is one T cell receptor beta chain with its context. This CDR3 is 12 amino acids long. Germline lookup yields CDR1 SGHDT and CDR2 YYEEEE. J gave up 4 bases and V 4 bases, and 1 base lay outside the gene matches. The sample comes from a study of Ad26.COV2.S vaccination and SARS-CoV-2 variants. TCRdb's table, derived via immunoSEQ multiplex PCR, lists solely in-frame clones and lacks some. Among around 86,000 clones, about four fifths were seen once, and the ten largest hold approximately 16%. V and J are TRBV5-6 and TRBJ2-7; 8 positions agree with TRBD1. The sequence was obtained from a human donor who had recovered from COVID-19. This specimen was peripheral blood, taken after recovery from COVID-19. The CDR3, as DNA: TGTGCCAGCAGCCGACAGGGGTACGAGCAGTACTTC. Amino acid sequence: CASSRQGYEQYF.